Below are 23 T cell receptor beta chains sequenced from a single sample in a study of blood T cell repertoires in COVID-19. Method: immunoSEQ multiplex PCR; TCRdb's copy keeps in-frame clones and lacks some. The sample has 200,000 or so clones; 88% are singletons. Sequencing used peripheral blood. These receptors were collected from a man aged 70 or older with active or convalescent COVID-19.

V gene TRBV2 combines with J gene TRBJ1-5, with a tentative D call TRBD1 (5 bases). Germline assignment: CDR1 SNHLY and CDR2 FYNNEI. V gave up 1 base and J gave up 2 bases, with 12 bases separating them. This CDR3 is built from 16 residues. The CDR3 loop is CASSEVLGVGNQPQHF. CDR3 DNA sequence: TGTGCCAGCAGTGAAGTGCTAGGGGTTGGCAATCAGCCCCAGCATTTT.

The V call is TRBV5-1, the J call TRBJ1-4, with 8 bases aligning to TRBD1. The CDR3 extends over 15 amino acids. Trimming removed 4 bases from V and 5 bases from J; junction bases left unmatched: 7. CDR1 SGHRS and CDR2 YFSETQ come from the germline V gene. This CDR3 is CASSPGQGPNEKLFF. The CDR3 nucleotides read TGCGCCAGCAGCCCAGGACAGGGACCCAATGAAAAACTGTTTTTT.

The rearrangement joins TRBV6-2 or TRBV6-3 to TRBJ2-7, with 8 nucleotides matching TRBD1. V shed 5 bases, J shed 2 bases, and the junction held 2 bases outside the gene matches. The CDR3 loop spans 13 amino acids. Germline loops: CDR1 MNHEY, CDR2 SVGEGT. The CDR3, as DNA: TGTGCCAGCAGTGACAGGGGCCCCTACGAGCAGTACTTC. Translation: CASSDRGPYEQYF.

The chain combines TRBV6-6 with TRBJ1-6, with 8 bases fitting TRBD1. J was trimmed by 0 bases and V by 8 bases; bases with no gene match: 12. The CDR3 consists of 18 residues. Per the germline V gene, CDR1 is MNHNY and CDR2 is SVGAGI (reference sequence). Written as DNA, the CDR3 is TGTGCCAGCCGTCAGGATGGGACAGGTAGCTCCTATAATTCACCCCTCCACTTT. Translating gives CASRQDGTGSSYNSPLHF.

This chain uses TRBV6-5 with TRBJ2-3, with no clear D. V shed 7 bases and J shed 2 bases, with 10 bases lying between them. This CDR3 spans 13 amino acids. CDR1 MNHEY and CDR2 SVGAGI come from the germline V gene. The CDR3 is CASNRGLTDTQYF. In nucleotides, the CDR3 is TGTGCCAGCAACCGAGGTCTCACAGATACGCAGTATTTT.

For the CDR3, the DNA is TGTGCCAGCAGCCCAGGACTGGGCAACCGACGGGAGCTGTTTTTT. It is translated as CASSPGLGNRRELFF. The chain combines TRBV5-4 with TRBJ2-2, with D possibly being TRBD2 (5 bases). Trimming left V 4 bases short and J 9 bases short, with 19 bases between. CDR1 is SGHNT and CDR2 is YYREEE in the germline V gene (reference sequence). CDR3 length: 15 residues.

The chain employs TRBV10-1 and TRBJ2-2; a weak D match, TRBD1 (6 bases). Trimming cost V 10 bases and J 6 bases, with 21 bases left between them. Germline CDR1 reads WNHNN; CDR2 reads SYGVQD (reference sequence). The CDR3 is made up of 15 amino acids. The DNA of the CDR3 is TGCGCCATGAAAAAGAAACAGGGATATCCCGGGGAGCTGTTTTTT. This gives the protein CAMKKKQGYPGELFF.

This clone has only a few counts. The chain links TRBV27 to TRBJ2-7, with D perhaps TRBD2 (5 bases). CDR3 length equals 13 residues. The V gene's germline CDR1 is MNHEY and CDR2 SMNVEV (reference sequence). V gave up 3 bases and J gave up 5 bases, with 11 bases separating them. CDR3: CASSFVRANEQYF. CDR3 in DNA: TGTGCCAGCAGTTTTGTGAGGGCCAACGAGCAGTACTTC.

The sample holds a few counts of this clone. The V and J genes are TRBV28 and TRBJ2-5; D is perhaps TRBD2 (5 bases). V lost 7 bases to trimming and J lost 1 base, with 16 bases between them. CDR1 is MDHEN and CDR2 is SYDVKM in the germline V gene. CDR3 length: 15 amino acids. The CDR3 sequence is CASNTGGRGQETQYF. Here the CDR3 DNA reads TGTGCCAGCAATACTGGCGGGCGAGGCCAAGAGACCCAGTACTTC.

J is TRBJ2-3 and V is TRBV11-2; D remains unclear. This CDR3 has 13 residues. V was trimmed by 6 bases and J by 0 bases, leaving 7 bases between them. Germline CDR1 SGHAT, CDR2 FQNNGV. The CDR3: CASRRPSTDTQYF. CDR3 DNA: TGTGCCAGCAGGAGGCCTAGCACAGATACGCAGTATTTT.

The chain is built from TRBV27 and TRBJ2-7; TRBD2 matches 9 bases. V was pared by 3 bases and J by 4 bases, with 10 bases of the junction left unmatched. The germline CDR1 and CDR2 sequences are MNHEY and SMNVEV (reference sequence). The CDR3 is 16 amino acids. The CDR3 sequence: CASSLGSGRGGYEQYF. The DNA for the CDR3 is TGTGCCAGCAGTTTGGGTAGCGGGAGAGGTGGATACGAGCAGTACTTC.

The rearrangement joins TRBV11-2 to TRBJ2-7; 7 positions match TRBD2. Germline V gene lookup returns CDR1 SGHAT and CDR2 FQNNGV. J lost 4 bases, V lost 3 bases, and 9 bases had no gene match. The CDR3 extends over 15 amino acids. CDR3 region: CASSFERGINYEQYF. Written as DNA, the CDR3 is TGTGCCAGCAGCTTCGAGCGGGGAATTAATTACGAGCAGTACTTC.

This clone was recorded a few times. V is TRBV5-1 and J is TRBJ2-7, with 10 nucleotides matching TRBD1. Germline loops: CDR1 SGHRS, CDR2 YFSETQ. The CDR3 has 16 residues. Germline trimming cut 1 base from V and 9 bases from J; bases unmatched to any gene: 13. The chain's CDR3 is CASSLSFRDRGQGQYF. The CDR3 coding sequence is TGCGCCAGCAGCTTGTCGTTTCGGGACAGGGGCCAGGGGCAGTACTTC. The entire variable domain, with the rest obtained from reference TRBV5-1 and TRBJ2-7, is as follows: KAGVTQTPRYLIKTRGQQVTLSCSPISGHRSVSWYQQTPGQGLQFLFEYFSETQRNKGNFPGRFSGRQFSNSRSEMNVSTLELGDSALYLCASSLSFRDRGQGQYFGPGTRLTVT.

The chain uses TRBV7-9 and TRBJ2-5, with D uncertain. Germline CDR1 reads SEHNR; CDR2 reads FQNEAQ (reference sequence). V was cut by 6 bases and J by 5 bases, with 7 bases left in between. This CDR3 comprises 11 residues. CDR3 loop: CASRVEETQYF. In DNA, the CDR3 is TGTGCCAGCAGGGTGGAGGAGACCCAGTACTTC.

This chain connects TRBV5-6 to TRBJ1-2; the match to TRBD1 covers 7 bases. The CDR3 sequence is 15 residues long. CDR1 is SGHDT, CDR2 YYEEEE, per germline. V shed 2 bases, J shed 5 bases, and the junction held 9 bases outside the gene matches. CDR3 in DNA: TGTGCCAGCAGCTTAGGTAGGGGGCTTTATTATGGCTACACCTTC. Translated, it gives CASSLGRGLYYGYTF.

CDR3 sequence (DNA): TGTGCCATCAGTGCGGGGACTAGCGGGAGGGCCCTCAATGAGCAGTTCTTC. It is translated as CAISAGTSGRALNEQFF. The chain links TRBV10-3 to TRBJ2-1, with 16 bases aligning to TRBD2. The CDR3 totals 17 residues. Germline assignment: CDR1 ENHRY and CDR2 SYGVKD. The V gene end was trimmed by 4 bases and the J gene end by 6 bases; junction bases not matched to a gene: 6.

The chain employs TRBV6-5 and TRBJ1-3, with 7 nucleotides matching TRBD1. This CDR3 spans 16 amino acids. The V gene end was trimmed by 4 bases and the J gene end by 4 bases; junction bases not matched to a gene: 10. Per germline, CDR1 MNHEY and CDR2 SVGAGI. The DNA for the CDR3 is TGTGCCAGCAGTTCTTTATCAGGGGGTGTAGGAAACACCATATATTTT. This codes for CASSSLSGGVGNTIYF.

A note on this clone: A much larger clone sits a single nucleotide away, making a read error possible. The chain joins TRBV28 to TRBJ1-1; TRBD1 might be the D (6 bases). Looked up from germline, CDR1 is MDHEN and CDR2 is SYDVKM. CDR3 length equals 13 residues. V lost 4 bases and J lost 1, with 7 bases in between. The CDR3 region is CASSWDKNTEAFF. CDR3 sequence (DNA): TGTGCCAGCAGTTGGGACAAGAACACTGAAGCTTTCTTT.

This clone was recorded once. The V and J genes are TRBV7-2 and TRBJ2-3; 7 nucleotides agree with TRBD1. In germline, CDR1 is SGHTA, CDR2 FQGNSA. This CDR3 contains 14 residues. V trimming: 4 bases; J trimming: 4 bases; junction bases outside the gene matches: 5. The DNA for the CDR3 is TGTGCCAGCAGCTGGAGACAGGGCCCAGATACGCAGTATTTT. This gives the protein CASSWRQGPDTQYF.

This chain links TRBV27 with TRBJ2-7; a possible D gene is TRBD2 (5 bases). With 0 bases removed from V and 5 bases from J, the gap between germline ends came to 14 bases. This CDR3 is 15 amino acids long. Per germline, CDR1 MNHEY and CDR2 SMNVEV (reference sequence). The CDR3 nucleotides read TGTGCCAGCAGTTTATCTGGGCGGGTGAGGGACGAGCAGTACTTC. Its translation: CASSLSGRVRDEQYF.

This sequence joins TRBV5-5 and TRBJ2-7, with D possibly matching TRBD1 (6 bases). Trimming left V 4 bases short and J 0 bases short, with 17 bases between. The CDR3 has 16 residues. CDR1 SGHKS and CDR2 YYEKEE come from the germline V gene (reference sequence). CDR3 sequence (DNA): TGTGCCAGCAGCAGATTAACAGGGAAAATCTCCTACGAGCAGTACTTC. It yields the protein CASSRLTGKISYEQYF. Looking up the rest from reference TRBV5-5 and TRBJ2-7 gives the full variable domain: DAGVTQSPTHLIKTRGQQVTLRCSPISGHKSVSWYQQVLGQGPQFIFQYYEKEERGRGNFPDRFSARQFPNYSSELNVNALLLGDSALYLCASSRLTGKISYEQYFGPGTRLTVT.

The chain's CDR3 is CASSELEQGNTEAFF. Here the CDR3 DNA reads TGTGCCAGCAGTGAGCTAGAACAGGGGAACACTGAAGCTTTCTTT. The genes are TRBV25-1 and TRBJ1-1; perhaps TRBD1 as D (6 bases). Germline V gene lookup returns CDR1 MGHDK and CDR2 SYGVNS. V lost 3 bases, J lost 1 base, and 12 bases lay in between. This CDR3 region has 15 residues.

The rearrangement links TRBV19 to TRBJ1-5; TRBD1 matches at 9 bases. The CDR3 runs to 19 residues. The ends lost 0 bases at V and 3 bases at J; junction bases unmatched: 12. Germline CDR1 is LNHDA and CDR2 is SQIVND (reference sequence). CDR3 amino acids: CASSIDVPGQGPINQPQHF. CDR3 in DNA: TGTGCCAGTAGTATAGATGTCCCGGGACAGGGTCCCATCAATCAGCCCCAGCATTTT.